Listed below are T cell receptor beta chains from one sample, sequenced in a study of patients and donors after allogeneic stem cell transplantation. MiXCR was run by TCRdb on the RT-PCR reads, yielding one entry per CDR3 protein. The data contain 900,000 to 1,000,000 distinct CDR3 sequences, roughly 18% of them singletons. The specimen sequenced was blood, either unsorted or a sorted T cell fraction (not recorded which). Receptors were obtained from a human donor who was either an allogeneic HSCT recipient or a stem cell or donor lymphocyte infusion donor (not recorded which). It is not recorded whose cells these are; they may come from a transplant donor. Each CDR3 is given with its conserved first and last residue. Fields, in order: J gene, clone size, D gene, V gene, CDR3 protein, CDR3 DNA. The D gene is left open where the match is weak. Not all rows give a size; the values are once, few, many and, for expanded clones, a class.

j_call: TRBJ2-7
clone_size: few
d_call: .
v_call: TRBV9
cdr3_aa: CASSQLPDVGSSEQYF
cdr3_nt: TGTGCCAGCAGCCAACTCCCTGACGTGGGCTCGAGCGAGCAGTACTTC

j_call: TRBJ1-1
clone_size: few
d_call: TRBD1
v_call: TRBV4-1
cdr3_aa: CASSQDPNRGLHTEAFF
cdr3_nt: TGCGCCAGCAGCCAAGATCCCAACAGGGGGCTTCACACTGAAGCTTTCTTT

j_call: TRBJ2-3
clone_size: .
d_call: TRBD1
v_call: TRBV6-1
cdr3_aa: CASRIPGQGLNTQYF
cdr3_nt: TGTGCCAGCAGAATCCCGGGACAGGGATTGAATACGCAGTATTTT

j_call: TRBJ1-5
clone_size: .
d_call: .
v_call: TRBV5-5
cdr3_aa: CATSRDDSNQPQHF
cdr3_nt: TGTGCCACTTCCCGGGACGACTCCAATCAGCCCCAGCATTTT

j_call: TRBJ2-1
clone_size: .
d_call: .
v_call: TRBV19
cdr3_aa: CASKSGAYSYNEQFF
cdr3_nt: TGTGCCAGTAAATCGGGAGCCTACTCCTACAATGAGCAGTTCTTC

j_call: TRBJ2-3
clone_size: .
d_call: TRBD2
v_call: TRBV9
cdr3_aa: CASSLTSAKDTQYF
cdr3_nt: TGTGCCAGCAGCCTAACTAGCGCTAAAGATACGCAGTATTTT

j_call: TRBJ2-3
clone_size: .
d_call: .
v_call: TRBV15
cdr3_aa: CATSRDLADTQYF
cdr3_nt: TGTGCCACCAGCAGAGATTTGGCAGATACGCAGTATTTT

j_call: TRBJ1-3
clone_size: .
d_call: .
v_call: TRBV30
cdr3_aa: CAWETERGGNTIYF
cdr3_nt: TGTGCCTGGGAGACAGAGAGGGGTGGAAACACCATATATTTT

j_call: TRBJ2-3
clone_size: .
d_call: TRBD2
v_call: TRBV9
cdr3_aa: CASSLMGLAGVGDTQYF
cdr3_nt: TGTGCCAGCAGCCTTATGGGACTAGCGGGAGTGGGGGATACGCAGTATTTT

j_call: TRBJ2-7
clone_size: .
d_call: .
v_call: TRBV18
cdr3_aa: CASSPLGPEQYF
cdr3_nt: TGTGCCAGCTCACCACTTGGGCCTGAGCAGTACTTC

j_call: TRBJ2-3
clone_size: .
d_call: .
v_call: TRBV7-9
cdr3_aa: CASSLATGRGDTQYF
cdr3_nt: TGTGCCAGCAGCTTAGCCACAGGGCGGGGAGATACGCAGTATTTT

j_call: TRBJ1-1
clone_size: .
d_call: .
v_call: TRBV12-3/TRBV12-4
cdr3_aa: CASSPRAEKEAFF
cdr3_nt: TGTGCCAGCAGCCCTCGGGCCGAGAAGGAAGCTTTCTTT

j_call: TRBJ2-7
clone_size: .
d_call: TRBD2
v_call: TRBV4-2
cdr3_aa: CASSQDRSLAGDHEQYF
cdr3_nt: TGTGCCAGCAGCCAAGATCGCTCTTTAGCGGGAGACCACGAGCAGTACTTC

j_call: TRBJ2-5
clone_size: .
d_call: .
v_call: TRBV5-4
cdr3_aa: CASSLRGTRGRETQYF
cdr3_nt: TGTGCCAGCAGCTTGCGCGGGACTAGGGGGCGGGAGACCCAGTACTTC

j_call: TRBJ2-1
clone_size: .
d_call: .
v_call: TRBV29-1
cdr3_aa: CSVEDSGPWAYNEQFF
cdr3_nt: TGCAGCGTTGAAGACTCGGGACCCTGGGCCTACAATGAGCAGTTCTTC

j_call: TRBJ2-7
clone_size: .
d_call: TRBD2
v_call: TRBV10-3
cdr3_aa: CATMGLAGFYEQYF
cdr3_nt: TGTGCCACAATGGGACTAGCGGGGTTCTACGAGCAGTACTTC

j_call: TRBJ1-4
clone_size: .
d_call: TRBD1
v_call: TRBV2
cdr3_aa: CASRTGTYEKLFF
cdr3_nt: TGTGCCAGCAGGACAGGGACCTACGAAAAACTGTTTTTT

j_call: TRBJ1-2
clone_size: few
d_call: TRBD1
v_call: TRBV11-2
cdr3_aa: CASSLGRDRGPPWSGYTF
cdr3_nt: TGTGCCAGCAGCTTAGGACGTGACAGGGGGCCCCCTTGGAGTGGCTACACCTTC

j_call: TRBJ2-1
clone_size: few
d_call: TRBD1
v_call: TRBV7-7
cdr3_aa: CASSPPVGQGADEQFF
cdr3_nt: TGTGCTAGCAGCCCACCGGTTGGACAGGGGGCGGATGAGCAGTTCTTC

j_call: TRBJ2-1
clone_size: .
d_call: TRBD2
v_call: TRBV3-1
cdr3_aa: CASSPRLGTSGGSYNEQFF
cdr3_nt: TGTGCCAGCAGCCCCCGGTTGGGGACTAGCGGGGGATCCTACAATGAGCAGTTCTTC

j_call: TRBJ2-1
clone_size: .
d_call: TRBD2
v_call: TRBV19
cdr3_aa: CASSSGRASLNEQFF
cdr3_nt: TGTGCCAGTAGCAGCGGGAGGGCCTCTCTCAATGAGCAGTTCTTC

j_call: TRBJ1-4
clone_size: few
d_call: .
v_call: TRBV9
cdr3_aa: CASSVAVGEYEKLFF
cdr3_nt: TGTGCCAGCAGCGTAGCTGTCGGCGAATATGAAAAACTGTTTTTT

j_call: TRBJ2-1
clone_size: few
d_call: .
v_call: TRBV20-1
cdr3_aa: CSARDSDYNEQFF
cdr3_nt: TGCAGTGCTAGAGATTCAGATTACAATGAGCAGTTCTTC

j_call: TRBJ1-1
clone_size: .
d_call: TRBD1
v_call: TRBV6-2/TRBV6-3
cdr3_aa: CASSYLKPGTGGTEAFF
cdr3_nt: TGTGCCAGCAGTTACTTGAAACCCGGGACAGGGGGCACTGAAGCTTTCTTT

j_call: TRBJ1-4
clone_size: .
d_call: .
v_call: TRBV9
cdr3_aa: CASSASGAKYEKLFF
cdr3_nt: TGTGCCAGCAGCGCTTCAGGGGCAAAATATGAAAAACTGTTTTTT

j_call: TRBJ1-3
clone_size: .
d_call: .
v_call: TRBV18
cdr3_aa: CASSPGSSSGNTIYF
cdr3_nt: TGTGCCAGCTCCCCGGGATCGAGCTCTGGAAACACCATATATTTT

j_call: TRBJ1-2
clone_size: .
d_call: .
v_call: TRBV28
cdr3_aa: CASRAPGSRGYTF
cdr3_nt: TGTGCCAGCAGAGCACCAGGGTCGCGAGGCTACACCTTC

j_call: TRBJ1-3
clone_size: many
d_call: .
v_call: TRBV4-3
cdr3_aa: CASSQEWASGNTIYF
cdr3_nt: TGCGCCAGCAGCCAAGAATGGGCCTCTGGAAACACCATATATTTT

j_call: TRBJ2-7
clone_size: few
d_call: .
v_call: TRBV4-2
cdr3_aa: CASSQELTGWYEQYF
cdr3_nt: TGTGCCAGCAGCCAAGAGTTGACAGGTTGGTACGAGCAGTACTTC

j_call: TRBJ2-1
clone_size: few
d_call: TRBD2
v_call: TRBV2
cdr3_aa: CASSRKAGGPINEQFF
cdr3_nt: TGTGCCAGCAGTAGGAAAGCGGGAGGGCCGATCAATGAGCAGTTCTTC

j_call: TRBJ1-5
clone_size: .
d_call: .
v_call: TRBV20-1
cdr3_aa: CSARSQDVNQPQHF
cdr3_nt: TGCAGTGCTAGGTCTCAGGATGTTAATCAGCCCCAGCATTTT

j_call: TRBJ1-3
clone_size: few
d_call: .
v_call: TRBV12-3/TRBV12-4
cdr3_aa: CASTVGTTIYF
cdr3_nt: TGTGCCAGCACGGTTGGAACCACCATATATTTT

j_call: TRBJ2-6
clone_size: .
d_call: .
v_call: TRBV20-1
cdr3_aa: CSARVPDGANVLTF
cdr3_nt: TGCAGTGCTAGGGTGCCTGATGGGGCCAACGTCCTGACTTTC

j_call: TRBJ1-5
clone_size: few
d_call: TRBD1
v_call: TRBV12-3/TRBV12-4
cdr3_aa: CASSQMPGQGGYSNQPQHF
cdr3_nt: TGTGCCAGCAGTCAAATGCCGGGACAGGGGGGTTATAGCAATCAGCCCCAGCATTTT

j_call: TRBJ1-1
clone_size: .
d_call: .
v_call: TRBV18
cdr3_aa: CASSLKRAMNTEAFF
cdr3_nt: TGTGCCAGCTCCCTTAAGAGGGCAATGAACACTGAAGCTTTCTTT

j_call: TRBJ2-7
clone_size: .
d_call: .
v_call: TRBV15
cdr3_aa: CATSRPLGSVDEQYF
cdr3_nt: TGTGCCACCAGCAGACCCCTGGGTAGCGTTGACGAGCAGTACTTC

j_call: TRBJ2-2
clone_size: .
d_call: TRBD1
v_call: TRBV7-9
cdr3_aa: CASSLRRTGGPGELFF
cdr3_nt: TGTGCCAGCAGCTTACGAAGGACAGGAGGTCCCGGGGAGCTGTTTTTT

j_call: TRBJ2-7
clone_size: many
d_call: TRBD2
v_call: TRBV5-1
cdr3_aa: CASSLAGAGYEQYF
cdr3_nt: TGTGCCAGCAGCTTAGCGGGGGCGGGGTACGAGCAGTACTTC

j_call: TRBJ2-2
clone_size: .
d_call: .
v_call: TRBV24-1
cdr3_aa: CATSGTMNTGELFF
cdr3_nt: TGTGCCACCAGCGGGACAATGAACACCGGGGAGCTGTTTTTT

j_call: TRBJ1-2
clone_size: .
d_call: .
v_call: TRBV6-1
cdr3_aa: CATYRGLSSNYGYTF
cdr3_nt: TGTGCCACATACCGAGGACTGTCATCTAACTATGGCTACACCTTC

j_call: TRBJ1-1
clone_size: few
d_call: .
v_call: TRBV12-3/TRBV12-4
cdr3_aa: CASSFGQSRLNTEAFF
cdr3_nt: TGTGCCAGCAGTTTCGGACAATCTCGGCTGAACACTGAAGCTTTCTTT

j_call: TRBJ2-6
clone_size: .
d_call: .
v_call: TRBV4-2
cdr3_aa: CASSPPDSGANVLTF
cdr3_nt: TGTGCCAGCAGCCCTCCAGACTCTGGGGCCAACGTCCTGACTTTC

j_call: TRBJ1-1
clone_size: .
d_call: .
v_call: TRBV5-1
cdr3_aa: CASSPGAVRNEAFF
cdr3_nt: TGCGCCAGCAGCCCCGGGGCTGTAAGAAATGAAGCTTTCTTT

j_call: TRBJ1-1
clone_size: many
d_call: .
v_call: TRBV12-3/TRBV12-4
cdr3_aa: CASSLERGRTEAFF
cdr3_nt: TGTGCCAGCAGTTTAGAACGGGGTCGTACTGAAGCTTTCTTT

j_call: TRBJ2-3
clone_size: .
d_call: .
v_call: TRBV6-2/TRBV6-3
cdr3_aa: CASSLGTAFSGGTQYF
cdr3_nt: TGTGCCAGCAGCCTCGGGACAGCCTTCTCCGGGGGTACGCAGTATTTT

j_call: TRBJ1-1
clone_size: .
d_call: .
v_call: TRBV6-5
cdr3_aa: CASSYNGGVNTEAFF
cdr3_nt: TGTGCCAGCAGTTACAACGGGGGGGTGAACACTGAAGCTTTCTTT

j_call: TRBJ2-2
clone_size: few
d_call: .
v_call: TRBV5-1
cdr3_aa: CASSFMGTGELFF
cdr3_nt: TGCGCCAGCAGCTTTATGGGGACCGGGGAGCTGTTTTTT

j_call: TRBJ2-2
clone_size: .
d_call: .
v_call: TRBV24-1
cdr3_aa: CATSGQANTGELFF
cdr3_nt: TGTGCCACCAGTGGACAAGCGAACACCGGGGAGCTGTTTTTT

j_call: TRBJ1-2
clone_size: .
d_call: TRBD1
v_call: TRBV12-3/TRBV12-4
cdr3_aa: CASSQQPLYRGRDYGYTF
cdr3_nt: TGTGCCAGCAGCCAACAGCCCCTTTACAGGGGTCGGGACTATGGCTACACCTTC